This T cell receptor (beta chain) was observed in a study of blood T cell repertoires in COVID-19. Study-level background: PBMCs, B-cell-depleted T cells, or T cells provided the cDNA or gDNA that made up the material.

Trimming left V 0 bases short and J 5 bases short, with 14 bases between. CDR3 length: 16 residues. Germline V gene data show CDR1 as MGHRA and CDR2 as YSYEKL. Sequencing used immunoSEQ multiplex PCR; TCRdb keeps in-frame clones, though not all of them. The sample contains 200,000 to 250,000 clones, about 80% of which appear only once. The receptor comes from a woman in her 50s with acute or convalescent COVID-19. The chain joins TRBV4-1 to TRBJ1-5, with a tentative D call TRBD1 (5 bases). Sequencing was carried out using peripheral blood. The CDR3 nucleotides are TGCGCCAGCAGCCAAGATGGGGGGGGGTACGATCAGCCCCAGCATTTT. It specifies CASSQDGGGYDQPQHF.